The following is a TCR beta chain sequence with its context. Its target is unknown. The data are from a study of cytomegalovirus exposure and HLA in healthy donors. Study-wide points: Several of the most significant clusters appeared, in a later analysis, to be linked to common viral pathogens.

Trimming at V came to 2 bases and at J to 12 bases, leaving 9 bases not matched to a gene. The CDR3 spans 14 residues. Germline CDR1 MNHNY, CDR2 SVGAGI (reference sequence). A multiplex PCR was run with 60 Vbeta primers and 13 Jbeta primers. Method: immunoSEQ multiplex PCR; TCRdb's copy keeps in-frame clones and lacks some. Of under 200,000 clones detected, approximately 71% appear once; the ten largest clones hold approximately 1.5%. Sequenced input: PBMCs. The origin of this receptor is a man aged 50 or older in good health and CMV-seronegative. The rearrangement joins TRBV6-6 to TRBJ2-2; 7 nucleotides align to TRBD1. CDR3 in DNA: TGTGCCAGCAGTTACCCTGGACAGGCCGAGCAGCTGTTTTTT. Encoded protein: CASSYPGQAEQLFF.